The T cell receptor (beta chain) described here comes from a study of vaccination effects on CD4 cells after COVID-19. Study as a whole: Post-vaccine samples followed the second dose by a median of 72 days. Study-level findings and limits: Healthy vaccinees had only 1 of 255 vaccine-induced clones cross-react with common cold coronaviruses. By a late point after vaccination, infection- and vaccine-induced clones had shrunk markedly through clonal contraction.

Expansion with viral peptide pools was applied to antigen-specific CD4+ T cells by the ViraFEST assay prior to sequencing. CD4+ T cells were isolated after around ten days of culture. Each participant was given two doses of one vaccine (BNT162b2 or mRNA-1273). IL-2 medium supplanted half the medium on days 3 and 7. V was clipped by 3 bases and J by 1 base; unmatched bases: 5. This CDR3 spans 15 amino acids. Germline CDR1 SGHNT, CDR2 YYREEE (reference sequence). Concerning this clone: Its antigen remains unknown.

Profiled with immunoSEQ multiplex PCR; TCRdb holds only in-frame clones, not every one. The sample yields about 31,000 clones, approximately 79% seen once. The origin of this receptor is a human donor who received a COVID-19 vaccine. Some clones in this sample may be carry-over from other donors' samples. Sequenced here: CD4+ T cells from PBMCs cultured with SARS-CoV-2 spike peptides, sampled after COVID-19 vaccination. V is TRBV5-4 and J is TRBJ1-1; 8 nucleotides agree with TRBD1. The CDR3 reads CASSSPGQGNTEAFF. Written as DNA, the CDR3 is TGTGCCAGCAGCTCTCCTGGACAGGGGAACACTGAAGCTTTCTTT.